This T cell receptor (beta chain) was identified in a study of shared clonotypes between healthy human individuals. Only in-frame clones appear in the TCRdb table, and some are missing; sequencing was by immunoSEQ multiplex PCR. The table has over 1.5 million clones, approximately 98% seen once; the top ten hold approximately 0.45%. Comment on this clone: The antigen is not known.

General observations from the study: Of the naive CD4 clonotypes, roughly 5.2% were shared across a few donors. Clonotypes shared by all four donors outscored non-shared clonotypes in generation probability.

From germline, CDR1 is MDHEN and CDR2 SYDVKM. The V and J ends lost 5 bases and 4 bases, in that order; junction bases with no gene match: 5. This CDR3 is built from 14 residues. Every one of the donors was a Caucasian adult that lived in Nashville, Tennessee. In the CD4+ fraction, cells were divided into CD45RA+ naive and CD45RA-negative memory subsets. The source material was naive CD4+ T cells sorted from blood. The subset here: CD45RA+ positively selected. The rearrangement joins TRBV28 to TRBJ2-5, with 9 positions matching TRBD2. The sequence came from a man aged 25-45 years in good health. This CDR3 reads CASSNSGRRETQYF. CDR3 DNA sequence: TGTGCCAGCAGTAATAGCGGGAGAAGAGAGACCCAGTACTTC.